This section outlines one TCR beta chain sequence together with its context. Its target is unknown. Some clones are missing from TCRdb's copy, which holds only in-frame ones; the method was immunoSEQ multiplex PCR. The sample has 140,000 to 150,000 clones; 80% to 95% are singletons. This sample was taken from a study of T cell responses to AZD1222 COVID-19 vaccine. About the study: It was second doses at about 4 or about 12 weeks that were pooled.

The study's findings and limits: In a largely white British group with more females than males, clonal diversity was possibly underestimated. Once two AZD1222 doses were given, Spike-specific TCR breadth and depth went up. Among those given AZD1222, only five or six were seropositive at baseline.

V lost 3 bases to trimming and J lost 3 bases; unmatched junction nucleotides: 9. Germline V gene lookup returns CDR1 LNHDA and CDR2 SQIVND (reference sequence). This CDR3 has 16 amino acids. This material consisted of peripheral blood, taken on day 0 of AZD1222 vaccination. The receptor was derived from an adult in good health. J is TRBJ2-7 and V is TRBV19; TRBD2 aligns across 9 bases. CDR3: CASSMGLAGEIYEQYF. The CDR3 coding sequence is TGTGCCAGTAGTATGGGGTTAGCGGGAGAGATCTACGAGCAGTACTTC.